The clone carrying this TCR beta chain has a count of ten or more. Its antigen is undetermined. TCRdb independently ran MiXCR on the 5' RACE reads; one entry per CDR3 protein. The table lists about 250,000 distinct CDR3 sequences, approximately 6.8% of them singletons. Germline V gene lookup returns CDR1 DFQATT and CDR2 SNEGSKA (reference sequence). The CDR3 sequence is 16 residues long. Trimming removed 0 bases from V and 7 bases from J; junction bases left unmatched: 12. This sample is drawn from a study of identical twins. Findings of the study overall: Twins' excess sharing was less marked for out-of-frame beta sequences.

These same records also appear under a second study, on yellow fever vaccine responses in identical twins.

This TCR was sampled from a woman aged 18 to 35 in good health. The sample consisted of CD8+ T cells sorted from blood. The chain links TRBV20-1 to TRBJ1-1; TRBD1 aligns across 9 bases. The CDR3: CSARDRDRGNYREAFF. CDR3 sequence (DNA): TGCAGTGCTAGAGATCGCGACAGGGGGAACTACCGTGAAGCTTTCTTT.